These 30 T cell receptor beta chains were sequenced from one sample in a study of cytomegalovirus exposure and HLA in healthy donors. TCRdb keeps only in-frame clones here, not all; method: immunoSEQ multiplex PCR. The sample consists of under 200,000 clones, roughly nine tenths of them appearing once. The sample consisted of PBMCs. Source of these receptors: a woman aged 30 to 39 in good health and CMV-seronegative.

The chain recombines TRBV5-1 with TRBJ2-7; D possibly corresponds to TRBD1 (5 bases). Germline V CDR1 and CDR2: SGHRS, YFSETQ. Trimming removed 4 bases at V and 5 bases at J, with 16 bases between. The CDR3 totals 14 residues. The CDR3 here is CASSQTGPGNEQYF. The DNA of the CDR3 is TGCGCCAGCAGCCAAACAGGCCCTGGGAACGAGCAGTACTTC.

This sequence joins TRBV6-5 and TRBJ1-3, with D hard to call. Between the trimmed V and J ends, which lost 0 bases and 3 bases, there was a span of 9 bases. Germline V gives CDR1 MNHEY, CDR2 SVGAGI. The CDR3 runs 15 residues. For the CDR3, the DNA is TGTGCCAGCAGTTACTCTGACACGATTGGAAACACCATATATTTT. Amino acid sequence: CASSYSDTIGNTIYF.

There are a few counts of this clone. The V gene is TRBV7-9, the J gene TRBJ1-1; D is possibly TRBD1 (6 bases). V shed 3 bases and J shed 0 bases, with 8 bases lying between them. Per the germline V gene, CDR1 is SEHNR and CDR2 is FQNEAQ (reference sequence). This CDR3 is 14 amino acids long. The CDR3 nucleotides are TGTGCCAGCAGCTTTGACAGGTTGAACACTGAAGCTTTCTTT. It encodes CASSFDRLNTEAFF.

The chain employs TRBV7-2 and TRBJ2-7, with 8 bases matching TRBD1. This CDR3 has 17 residues. Per the germline V gene, CDR1 is SGHTA and CDR2 is FQGNSA. V shed 0 bases and J 2 bases; nucleotides not matched to a gene: 9. CDR3: CASSLASGTGQAYEQYF. The CDR3 DNA is TGTGCCAGCAGCTTAGCGTCCGGGACAGGCCAAGCCTACGAGCAGTACTTC.

The CDR3, as DNA: TGTGCCAGCAGTGCGCGGACAGGGTTCTCCTACGAGCAGTACTTC. Protein product: CASSARTGFSYEQYF. The genes are TRBV2 and TRBJ2-7; the match to TRBD1 covers 8 bases. This CDR3 has 15 amino acids. Germline assignment: CDR1 SNHLY and CDR2 FYNNEI. The V segment lost 4 bases and the J segment 0 bases; nucleotides outside the gene matches: 5.

This chain joins TRBV5-6 and TRBJ1-1; D gene unclear. Germline lookup yields CDR1 SGHDT and CDR2 YYEEEE. The germline V and J ends were trimmed by 0 bases and 3 bases, with 15 bases remaining between them. The CDR3 totals 16 residues. CDR3 region: CASSLVVGQRDTEAFF. The CDR3 nucleotides are TGTGCCAGCAGCTTGGTTGTGGGCCAAAGGGACACTGAAGCTTTCTTT.

V is TRBV5-1 and J is TRBJ2-1; 14 bases match TRBD2. J gave up 6 bases and V 3 bases, and 8 bases lay outside the gene matches. Germline CDR1 reads SGHRS; CDR2 reads YFSETQ. The CDR3 contains 17 residues. CDR3 in amino acids: CASSSLGLAGGGNEQFF. The CDR3, as DNA: TGCGCCAGCAGCTCCCTCGGACTAGCGGGAGGCGGCAATGAGCAGTTCTTC. The whole variable domain, filled in from reference TRBV5-1 and TRBJ2-1, reads KAGVTQTPRYLIKTRGQQVTLSCSPISGHRSVSWYQQTPGQGLQFLFEYFSETQRNKGNFPGRFSGRQFSNSRSEMNVSTLELGDSALYLCASSSLGLAGGGNEQFFGPGTRLTVL.

J is TRBJ2-7 and V is TRBV25-1; D is undetermined. This CDR3 spans 13 amino acids. Between the trimmed V and J ends, which lost 1 base and 7 bases, there was a span of 11 bases. Germline loops: CDR1 MGHDK, CDR2 SYGVNS. CDR3 coding DNA: TGTGCCAGCAGTGAATCGTACCCAGTGGAGCAGTACTTC. It yields the protein CASSESYPVEQYF.

This clone has just a few counts. The chain joins TRBV19 to TRBJ1-5, with D hard to call. Per germline, CDR1 LNHDA and CDR2 SQIVND (reference sequence). Deletions cut 10 bases from V and 0 bases from J, with 13 bases between. CDR3 length equals 14 residues. The CDR3 DNA follows: TGTGCCACTACCGGGCTTCATAGCAATCAGCCCCAGCATTTT. Translated: CATTGLHSNQPQHF.

The chain uses TRBV20-1 and TRBJ1-1, with D possibly matching TRBD1 (5 bases). Germline values: CDR1 DFQATT, CDR2 SNEGSKA (reference sequence). This CDR3 is built from 11 residues. The CDR3 loop is CSLRGNTEAFF. As DNA, the CDR3 is TGCAGCCTAAGGGGGAACACTGAAGCTTTCTTT.

The chain links TRBV28 to TRBJ1-5, with D perhaps TRBD1 (6 bases). Germline loops: CDR1 MDHEN, CDR2 SYDVKM. Trimming shortened V by 7 bases and J by 5 bases, and 12 bases separated the two germline ends. The CDR3 length is 13 residues. The chain's CDR3 is CASKQGVHQPQHF. CDR3 bases: TGTGCCAGCAAACAGGGCGTCCATCAGCCCCAGCATTTT.

V usage is TRBV2 and J usage is TRBJ2-5, with TRBD2 matching 7 bases. This CDR3 has 14 amino acids. The V gene end was trimmed by 4 bases and the J gene end by 2 bases; junction bases not matched to a gene: 4. Germline lookup yields CDR1 SNHLY and CDR2 FYNNEI. The CDR3 region has the DNA TGTGCCAGCAGTGTAATGGGACTACAAGAGACCCAGTACTTC. Protein: CASSVMGLQETQYF.

The J gene is TRBJ2-7, the V gene TRBV5-1, with D uncertain. CDR3 length equals 14 residues. Germline CDR1 reads SGHRS; CDR2 reads YFSETQ. V dropped 4 bases and J dropped 2 bases, with 13 bases sitting between them. CDR3 nucleotide sequence: TGCGCCAGCAGCACTGAGACCCGAGCCTACGAGCAGTACTTC. It specifies CASSTETRAYEQYF.

The V and J genes are TRBV5-4 and TRBJ2-5, with D possibly being TRBD1 (5 bases). V was trimmed by 4 bases and J by 5 bases, leaving 15 bases between them. The germline CDR1 and CDR2 sequences are SGHNT and YYREEE (reference sequence). CDR3 size: 14 residues. CDR3 protein: CASSPGPAGETQYF. CDR3 nucleotide sequence: TGTGCCAGCAGCCCCGGGCCAGCAGGGGAGACCCAGTACTTC.

J is TRBJ2-1 and V is TRBV9; D not resolved. V gave up 0 bases and J gave up 7 bases, with 11 bases separating them. This CDR3 contains 14 residues. CDR1 is SGDLS and CDR2 is YYNGEE in the germline V gene. The CDR3 sequence: CASSVAEEPNEQFF. For the CDR3, the DNA is TGTGCCAGCAGCGTAGCTGAGGAGCCTAATGAGCAGTTCTTC.

There are a few counts of this clone. The chain recombines TRBV9 with TRBJ2-7; D is ambiguous. CDR3 length: 14 amino acids. Trimming removed 0 bases at V and 6 bases at J, with 13 bases between. CDR1 is SGDLS, CDR2 YYNGEE, per germline. The CDR3 here is CASSVGLVTGEQYF. The CDR3 DNA is TGTGCCAGCAGCGTAGGTCTAGTCACGGGCGAGCAGTACTTC.

The genes are TRBV9 and TRBJ1-2; perhaps TRBD1 as D (6 bases). The CDR3 has 14 residues. Trimming took off 3 bases at V and 7 bases at J, with 16 bases between the two ends. Germline V gives CDR1 SGDLS, CDR2 YYNGEE. The CDR3 region has the DNA TGTGCCAGCAGCGCATCGGACAGCCGACTTGGCTACACCTTC. It is translated as CASSASDSRLGYTF.

This chain joins TRBV15 and TRBJ1-4; maybe TRBD1 (6 bases). V lost 0 bases and J 8 bases, leaving 16 bases between the germline ends. This CDR3 is 16 amino acids long. Per the germline V gene, CDR1 is LNHNV and CDR2 is YYDKDF (reference sequence). In DNA, the CDR3 is TGTGCCACCAGCAGAGATCTCGGCGGAGGGGGAGAAAAACTGTTTTTT. This encodes CATSRDLGGGGEKLFF. The variable domain in full, with the rest retrieved from reference TRBV15 and TRBJ1-4, is DAMVIQNPRYQVTQFGKPVTLSCSQTLNHNVMYWYQQKSSQAPKLLFHYYDKDFNNEADTPDNFQSRRPNTSFCFLDIRSPGLGDTAMYLCATSRDLGGGGEKLFFGSGTQLSVL.

This clone appeared a few times. The rearrangement links TRBV10-3 to TRBJ2-7, with 9 bases identical to TRBD1. The CDR3 is made up of 15 amino acids. Trimming took 5 bases from V and 0 from J; bases not matched to a gene: 5. Germline loops: CDR1 ENHRY, CDR2 SYGVKD. The CDR3 DNA follows: TGTGCCATCAGTATTGGGACAGGGTCCTCCTACGAGCAGTACTTC. Residues: CAISIGTGSSYEQYF.

The chain carries TRBV5-4 and TRBJ2-2, with D tentatively TRBD2 (5 bases). CDR3 length: 14 residues. V dropped 2 bases and J dropped 6 bases, with 11 bases sitting between them. CDR1 and CDR2 from the germline V gene are SGHNT and YYREEE (reference sequence). DNA of the CDR3: TGTGCCAGCAGCTTTGGCGTCGGGGCCGGGGAGCTGTTTTTT. This translates into CASSFGVGAGELFF.

This clone showed up just once. The genes are TRBV6-5 and TRBJ2-7; unclear D gene. Germline CDR1 is MNHEY and CDR2 is SVGAGI. The CDR3 covers 14 residues. Deletions cut 0 bases from V and 1 base from J, with 7 bases between. In nucleotides, the CDR3 is TGTGCCAGCAGTTACTCGGCGGAGTCCTACGAGCAGTACTTC. Amino acid sequence: CASSYSAESYEQYF.

The chain is built from TRBV7-6 and TRBJ2-5, with 11 positions matching TRBD2. Trimming at V came to 5 bases and at J to 0 bases, leaving 2 bases not matched to a gene. CDR1 and CDR2 from the germline V gene are SGHVS and FNYEAQ. CDR3 length equals 15 residues. The CDR3 bases are TGTGCCAGCAGCCATAGCGGGAGGGACCAAGAGACCCAGTACTTC. Translated: CASSHSGRDQETQYF. The full variable domain, in which reference TRBV7-6 and TRBJ2-5 provide the parts outside the CDR3, is GAGVSQSPRYKVTKRGQDVALRCDPISGHVSLYWYRQALGQGPEFLTYFNYEAQQDKSGLPNDRFSAERPEGSISTLTIQRTEQRDSAMYRCASSHSGRDQETQYFGPGTRLLVL.

V and J are TRBV11-2 and TRBJ2-3; tentative D call: TRBD2 (5 bases). CDR3 size: 17 residues. CDR1 is SGHAT and CDR2 is FQNNGV in the germline V gene. The V end was cut by 4 bases, the J end by 2 bases, with 19 bases between. CDR3 DNA: TGTGCCAGCAGCTCCACCCCTCCGGGGAGCCACACAGATACGCAGTATTTT. As protein: CASSSTPPGSHTDTQYF.

This chain joins TRBV5-1 and TRBJ2-7; TRBD1 agrees at 7 bases. From germline, CDR1 is SGHRS and CDR2 YFSETQ. The V segment lost 5 bases and the J segment 7 bases; nucleotides outside the gene matches: 9. The CDR3 spans 13 residues. The CDR3 DNA follows: TGCGCCAGCAGTTGGGAACAGGGGTGGGAGCAGTACTTC. Its translation: CASSWEQGWEQYF.

The chain employs TRBV5-6 and TRBJ2-3; D assignment may be TRBD1 or TRBD2 (5 bases each). Germline lookup yields CDR1 SGHDT and CDR2 YYEEEE. CDR3 length: 13 residues. Trimming removed 2 bases from V and 6 bases from J, with 10 bases in between. CDR3 amino acids: CASSLAWGDTQYF. CDR3 bases: TGTGCCAGCAGCTTAGCGTGGGGGGATACGCAGTATTTT.

V gene TRBV7-4 combines with J gene TRBJ1-1; 7 nucleotides match TRBD1. Germline V gene data show CDR1 as SGHVT and CDR2 as SQSDAQ. The CDR3 loop spans 14 amino acids. Trimming at V came to 5 bases and at J to 4 bases, leaving 7 bases not matched to a gene. The CDR3 DNA sequence: TGTGCCAGCAGCCACGATACAGGGGTCACTGAAGCTTTCTTT. As protein: CASSHDTGVTEAFF.

In its sample, this clone was seen once. The CDR3 DNA reads TGTGCCATCAGTCAGCAGAACACTGAAGCTTTCTTT. This encodes CAISQQNTEAFF. This rearrangement joins TRBV10-3 to TRBJ1-1; D remains unclear. V was trimmed by 5 bases and J by 1 base, leaving 5 bases between them. The CDR3 loop spans 12 amino acids. Per germline, CDR1 ENHRY and CDR2 SYGVKD.

The chain recombines TRBV7-9 with TRBJ1-1; D is ambiguous. CDR1 is SEHNR, CDR2 FQNEAQ, per germline (reference sequence). Between the trimmed V and J ends, which lost 7 bases and 1 base, there was a span of 13 bases. CDR3 length: 14 amino acids. In DNA form, the CDR3 reads TGTGCCAGCACCCCCCCCCGGCAGAACACTGAAGCTTTCTTT. Translating it yields CASTPPRQNTEAFF.

The chain joins TRBV4-1 to TRBJ1-1; D is ambiguous. The CDR3 has 14 amino acids. Germline CDR1 reads MGHRA; CDR2 reads YSYEKL. V lost 1 base and J lost 1, with 7 bases in between. In nucleotides, the CDR3 is TGCGCCAGCAGCCAAGTGGAGGGGAACACTGAAGCTTTCTTT. Its translation is CASSQVEGNTEAFF.

In its sample, this clone was seen a few times. The rearrangement uses TRBV7-9 and TRBJ2-7; 11 bases are shared with TRBD2. CDR1 is SEHNR and CDR2 is FQNEAQ in the germline V gene (reference sequence). The CDR3 spans 15 residues. Trimming at V came to 0 bases and at J to 5 bases, leaving 3 bases not matched to a gene. The DNA for the CDR3 is TGTGCCAGCAGCTTAGCGACTAGCGGGGCCCACGAGCAGTACTTC. Protein product: CASSLATSGAHEQYF.